This T cell receptor beta chain was retrieved from a study of graft-versus-host responses after intestinal transplantation. Study information: Recipients were all induced with anti-thymocyte globulin, then given tacrolimus and steroids for 3 to 4 years.

As to this clone: Its antigen is undetermined.

Germline assignment: CDR1 SGHVS and CDR2 FNYEAQ. There are 14 residues in the CDR3. Trimming stripped 1 base from V and 4 bases from J, with 9 bases between. Clones were sequenced by immunoSEQ multiplex PCR, and TCRdb holds only the in-frame ones, with some missing. Of about 110,000 clones listed, 80% to 95% were seen once; the top ten hold about 0.51%. The gene calls are TRBV7-6 and TRBJ2-3, with D possibly matching TRBD2 (5 bases). This clonotype was sampled from a human donor who received an intestinal transplant. Sequences were derived from unstimulated CD8+ T cells sorted from spleen or lymph node cells, sampled before intestinal transplant. CDR3 residues: CASSLEAGSDTQYF. Written as DNA, the CDR3 is TGTGCCAGCAGCTTAGAGGCGGGTTCAGATACGCAGTATTTT.